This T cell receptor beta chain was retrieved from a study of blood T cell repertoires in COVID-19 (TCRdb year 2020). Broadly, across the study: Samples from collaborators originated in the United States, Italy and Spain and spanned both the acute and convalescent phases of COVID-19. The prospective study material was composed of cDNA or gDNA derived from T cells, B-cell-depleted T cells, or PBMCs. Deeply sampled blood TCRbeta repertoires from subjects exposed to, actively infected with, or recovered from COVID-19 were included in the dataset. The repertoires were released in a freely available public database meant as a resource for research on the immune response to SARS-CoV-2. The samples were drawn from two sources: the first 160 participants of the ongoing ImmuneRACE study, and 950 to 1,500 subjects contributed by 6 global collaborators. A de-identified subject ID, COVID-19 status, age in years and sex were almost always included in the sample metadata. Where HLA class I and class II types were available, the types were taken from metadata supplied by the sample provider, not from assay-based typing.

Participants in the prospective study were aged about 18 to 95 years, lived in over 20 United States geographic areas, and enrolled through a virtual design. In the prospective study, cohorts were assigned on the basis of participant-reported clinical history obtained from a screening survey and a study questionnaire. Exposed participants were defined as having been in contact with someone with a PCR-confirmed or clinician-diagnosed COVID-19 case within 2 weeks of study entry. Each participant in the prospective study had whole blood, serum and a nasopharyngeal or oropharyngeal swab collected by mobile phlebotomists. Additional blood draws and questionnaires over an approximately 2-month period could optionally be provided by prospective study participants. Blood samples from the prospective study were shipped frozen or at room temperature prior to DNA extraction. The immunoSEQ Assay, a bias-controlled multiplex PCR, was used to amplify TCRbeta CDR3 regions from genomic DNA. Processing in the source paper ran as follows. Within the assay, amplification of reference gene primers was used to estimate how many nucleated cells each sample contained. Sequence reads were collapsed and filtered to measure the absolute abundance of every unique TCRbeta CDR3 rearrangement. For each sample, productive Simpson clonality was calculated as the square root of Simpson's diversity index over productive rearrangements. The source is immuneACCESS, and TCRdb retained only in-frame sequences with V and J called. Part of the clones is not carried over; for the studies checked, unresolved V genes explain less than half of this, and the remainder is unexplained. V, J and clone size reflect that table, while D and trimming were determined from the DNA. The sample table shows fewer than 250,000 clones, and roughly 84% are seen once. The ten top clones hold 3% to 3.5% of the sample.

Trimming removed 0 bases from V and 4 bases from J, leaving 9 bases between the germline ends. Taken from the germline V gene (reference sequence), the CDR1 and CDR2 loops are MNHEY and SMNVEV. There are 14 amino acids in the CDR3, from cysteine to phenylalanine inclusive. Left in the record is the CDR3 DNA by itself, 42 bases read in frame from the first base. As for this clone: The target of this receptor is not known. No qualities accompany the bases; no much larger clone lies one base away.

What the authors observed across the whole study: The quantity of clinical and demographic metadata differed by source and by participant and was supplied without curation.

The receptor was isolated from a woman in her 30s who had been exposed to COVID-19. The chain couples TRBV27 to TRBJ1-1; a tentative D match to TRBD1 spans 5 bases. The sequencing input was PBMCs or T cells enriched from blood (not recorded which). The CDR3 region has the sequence CASSLSDRGTEAFF. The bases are TGTGCCAGCAGTTTATCGGATAGGGGCACTGAAGCTTTCTTT.